This TCR beta chain was found in a study of blood T cell repertoires in COVID-19. Looking at the study overall: The United States, Italy and Spain were the sources of the acute and convalescent COVID-19 samples. T cells, B-cell-depleted T cells, or PBMCs supplied cDNA or gDNA.

Methods used by the authors: By means of reference gene primer amplification, nucleated cell counts were estimated. Libraries were prepared by immunoSEQ multiplex PCR; TCRdb keeps only in-frame clonotypes and omits some of them. V and J calls and clone size are those listed in that table; D and trimming were worked out from the DNA. The data show over 55,000 clones, 77% seen once. The J segment lost 4 bases and the V segment lost 6 bases, leaving 6 bases of the junction unmatched. Germline loops: CDR1 GTSNPN, CDR2 SVGIG (reference sequence). This CDR3 contains 14 residues. The sample taken for sequencing was peripheral blood. The receptor was isolated from a human donor in a cohort sampled during active COVID-19. The chain recombines TRBV30 with TRBJ1-6, with 7 nucleotides matching TRBD1. This chain's CDR3 is CACQTGHYNSPLHF. CDR3 sequence (DNA): TGTGCCTGCCAGACAGGGCATTATAATTCACCCCTCCACTTT.